This T cell receptor (beta chain) stems from a study of radiation and T cells in renal cell carcinoma. Points from the study as a whole: In blood, top tumor clones expanded by 2 weeks, shrinking by 4.

As regards this clone: The target antigen is unknown.

Germline CDR1 is LNHDA and CDR2 is SQIVND (reference sequence). The V gene lost 2 bases and the J gene lost 2 bases, with 10 bases spanning the gap. The CDR3 loop spans 14 amino acids. Sequencing used immunoSEQ multiplex PCR; TCRdb keeps in-frame clones, though not all of them. Of 140,000 to 150,000 clones in the sample, 70% to 90% were seen once. Noted time point: blood 4 weeks post-SBRT, at nephrectomy. Treatment described: 15 Gy SBRT to primary tumor, nephrectomy 4 weeks later. Nephrectomy followed 15 Gy stereotactic body radiation by 4 weeks. Blood was sampled at baseline, 2 weeks and 4 weeks after SBRT. This renal cell carcinoma was of the clear cell type.

The sequence came from a woman between 45 and 60 years old with renal cell carcinoma. The specimen comprised blood, sampled from a patient whose treatment included radiotherapy and nephrectomy. The V and J genes are TRBV19 and TRBJ2-7; D unresolved. The CDR3 DNA reads TGTGCCAGTAGTATACAAGGTAGAGCCTACGAGCAGTACTTC. Residues: CASSIQGRAYEQYF.